This TCR beta chain originates from a study of immune evolution from preneoplasia to lung adenocarcinoma. Findings and limits, study-wide: Clonality was highest in normal lung, lower in later-stage lesions apparently. Normal lung had the highest top T cell clone frequencies.

Patient tissue came from resections in Japan or China, 2014–2017. Nucleic acids came from premalignant or tumor cells enriched by macro-dissection. Deletions cut 7 bases from V and 0 bases from J, with 13 bases between. The CDR3 is made up of 16 amino acids. The germline CDR1 and CDR2 sequences are MDHEN and SYDVKM. The method was immunoSEQ multiplex PCR; TCRdb's version includes in-frame clones alone and lacks a portion of them. The sample yields roughly 1,500 clones, around four fifths seen once. Turning to this clone: Its antigen remains unknown.

This sequence originates from a person between 65 and 79 years old with lung adenocarcinoma. Input material: FFPE atypical adenomatous hyperplasia tissue from the lung. Indicated subset: atypical adenomatous hyperplasia (AAH), lung preneoplasia. The chain joins TRBV28 to TRBJ2-6, with D tentatively TRBD1 (6 bases). This CDR3 reads CASTPGQSSGANVLTF. The DNA for the CDR3 is TGTGCCAGCACGCCTGGACAGTCCTCTGGGGCCAACGTCCTGACTTTC.